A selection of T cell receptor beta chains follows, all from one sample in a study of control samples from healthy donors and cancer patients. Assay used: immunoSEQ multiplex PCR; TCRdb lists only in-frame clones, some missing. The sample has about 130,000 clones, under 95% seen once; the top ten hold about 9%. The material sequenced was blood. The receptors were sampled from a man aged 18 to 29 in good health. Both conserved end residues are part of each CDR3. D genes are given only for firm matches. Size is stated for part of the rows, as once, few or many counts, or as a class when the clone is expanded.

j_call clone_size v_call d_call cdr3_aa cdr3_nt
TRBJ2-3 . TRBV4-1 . CASSLHQGAGGSSTDTQYF TGCGCCAGCAGCCTCCACCAGGGGGCGGGGGGATCTAGCACAGATACGCAGTATTTT
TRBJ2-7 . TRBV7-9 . CASSMPGRHEQYF TGTGCCAGCAGTATGCCGGGACGCCACGAGCAGTACTTC
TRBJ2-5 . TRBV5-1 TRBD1 CASSLKPGQGFRETQYF TGCGCCAGCAGCTTGAAGCCGGGACAGGGATTTCGGGAGACCCAGTACTTC
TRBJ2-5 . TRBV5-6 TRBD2 CASSLVLRGGFQETQYF TGTGCCAGCAGCTTGGTTTTGCGGGGGGGCTTTCAAGAGACCCAGTACTTC
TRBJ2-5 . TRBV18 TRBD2 CASSPREAGDPGETQYF TGTGCCAGCTCACCACGGGAAGCGGGGGACCCGGGAGAGACCCAGTACTTC
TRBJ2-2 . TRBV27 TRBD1 CASSLTGTGELFF TGTGCCAGCAGCCTGACAGGGACCGGGGAGCTGTTTTTT
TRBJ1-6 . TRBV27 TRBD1 CASSLRGDSWNSPLHF TGTGCCAGCAGTTTGCGGGGGGACAGTTGGAATTCACCCCTCCACTTT
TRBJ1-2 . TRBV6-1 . CASSEWASIYGYTF TGTGCCAGCAGTGAATGGGCAAGCATCTATGGCTACACCTTC
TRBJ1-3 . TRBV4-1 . CASSQAQGLRNTIYF TGCGCCAGCAGCCAAGCCCAGGGACTACGAAACACCATATATTTT
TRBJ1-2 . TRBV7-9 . CASSLGATYGYTF TGTGCCAGCAGCTTAGGGGCGACCTATGGCTACACCTTC
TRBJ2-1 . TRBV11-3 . CASSLIGPNEQFF TGTGCCAGCAGCTTAATCGGCCCAAATGAGCAGTTCTTC
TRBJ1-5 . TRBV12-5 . CASGLMANQPQHF TGTGCTAGTGGTTTAATGGCAAATCAGCCCCAGCATTTT
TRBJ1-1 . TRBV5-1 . CASSFLAGDETEAFF TGCGCCAGCAGCTTTTTAGCCGGGGATGAGACTGAAGCTTTCTTT
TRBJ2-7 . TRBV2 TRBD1 CASSSDRMGSYEQYF TGTGCCAGCAGTTCGGACAGGATGGGCTCCTACGAGCAGTACTTC
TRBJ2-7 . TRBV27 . CASSPYPGTSYEQYF TGTGCCAGCAGTCCCTACCCGGGGACGTCCTACGAGCAGTACTTC
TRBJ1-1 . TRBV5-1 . CASSALGQNTEAFF TGCGCCAGCAGCGCCTTGGGACAGAACACTGAAGCTTTCTTT
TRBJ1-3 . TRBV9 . CASSVSYGNTIYF TGTGCCAGCAGCGTGTCTTATGGAAACACCATATATTTT
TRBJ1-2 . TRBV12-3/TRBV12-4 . CASSLAFRGYTF TGTGCCAGCAGTTTAGCCTTCCGTGGCTACACCTTC
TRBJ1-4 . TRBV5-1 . CASSLLPLATNEKLFF TGCGCCAGCAGCTTGCTGCCCTTAGCAACTAATGAAAAACTGTTTTTT
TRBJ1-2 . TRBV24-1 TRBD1 CATSDSRQGNYGYTF TGTGCCACCAGTGACTCCCGACAGGGTAACTATGGCTACACCTTC
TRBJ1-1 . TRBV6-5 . CASNYVPGHDTEAFF TGTGCCAGCAATTATGTACCGGGACACGACACTGAAGCTTTCTTT
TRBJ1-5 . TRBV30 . CAWSEGGNQPQHF TGTGCCTGGAGTGAGGGGGGCAATCAGCCCCAGCATTTT
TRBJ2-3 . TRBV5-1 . CASSLAADTQYF TGCGCCAGCAGCTTGGCGGCAGATACGCAGTATTTT
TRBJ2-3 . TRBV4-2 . CASSQGSGEGTDTQYF TGTGCCAGCAGCCAAGGTTCAGGGGAGGGGACAGATACGCAGTATTTT
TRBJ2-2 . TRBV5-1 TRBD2 CASSLPAGGPGTGELFF TGCGCCAGCAGCTTACCAGCGGGGGGGCCGGGCACCGGGGAGCTGTTTTTT
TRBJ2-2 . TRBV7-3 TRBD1 CASSIQGAQTGELFF TGTGCCAGCAGCATCCAGGGGGCGCAAACCGGGGAGCTGTTTTTT
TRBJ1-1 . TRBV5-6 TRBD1 CASSLKDRGTEAFF TGTGCCAGCAGCCTTAAAGACAGGGGGACTGAAGCTTTCTTT
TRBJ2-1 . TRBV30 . CAWSEGLGVYNEQFF TGTGCCTGGAGTGAGGGACTTGGGGTATACAATGAGCAGTTCTTC
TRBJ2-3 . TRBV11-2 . CASRGGLQFTDTQYF TGTGCCAGCAGGGGCGGGCTTCAATTCACAGATACGCAGTATTTT
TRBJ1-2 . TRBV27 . CASSLMGGGGYTF TGTGCCAGCAGTTTAATGGGAGGAGGCGGCTACACCTTC
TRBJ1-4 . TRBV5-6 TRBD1 CASSWDRGNEKLFF TGTGCCAGCAGCTGGGACAGGGGGAATGAAAAACTGTTTTTT
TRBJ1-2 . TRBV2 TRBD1 CASGQVGYTF TGTGCCTCAGGACAGGTGGGCTACACCTTC
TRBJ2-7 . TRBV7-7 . CASSLAPDSYEQYF TGTGCCAGCAGCTTAGCGCCAGACTCCTACGAGCAGTACTTC
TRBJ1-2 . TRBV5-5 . CASSLGPGANYGYTF TGTGCCAGCAGCTTGGGGCCAGGGGCTAACTATGGCTACACCTTC
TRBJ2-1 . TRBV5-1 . CASSLEGTYNEQFF TGCGCCAGCAGCTTGGAGGGGACCTACAATGAGCAGTTCTTC
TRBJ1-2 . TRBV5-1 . CASSLVQGLDGYTF TGCGCCAGCAGCTTGGTTCAGGGTCTTGACGGCTACACCTTC
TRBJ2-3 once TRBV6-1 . CASSEGWSTQDTQYF TGTGCCAGCAGTGAAGGCTGGAGCACGCAAGATACGCAGTATTTT
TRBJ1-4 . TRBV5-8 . CASIRTGLYEKLFF TGTGCCAGCATCCGGACGGGCCTTTACGAAAAACTGTTTTTT
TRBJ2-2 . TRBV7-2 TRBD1 CASSLVVPGQGKWTGELFF TGTGCCAGCAGCTTAGTAGTTCCGGGACAGGGGAAATGGACCGGGGAGCTGTTTTTT
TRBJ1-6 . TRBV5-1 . CATSGTPNSPLHF TGCGCCACCTCCGGGACACCGAATTCACCCCTCCACTTT
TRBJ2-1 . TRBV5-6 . CASSFLGENEQFF TGTGCCAGCAGCTTCCTAGGGGAGAATGAGCAGTTCTTC
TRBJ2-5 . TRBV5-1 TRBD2 CASSLGLAGTQETQYF TGCGCCAGCAGCTTGGGACTAGCAGGTACACAAGAGACCCAGTACTTC
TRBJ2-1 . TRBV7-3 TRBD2 CASSLGLAGNEQFF TGTGCCAGCAGCCTGGGACTAGCGGGGAATGAGCAGTTCTTC
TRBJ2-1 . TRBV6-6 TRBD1 CASSSTGVEFF TGTGCCAGCAGTTCCACAGGGGTGGAGTTCTTC
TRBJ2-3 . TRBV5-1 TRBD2 CASSFSLAVPGDTQYF TGCGCCAGCAGCTTCTCACTAGCGGTACCAGGAGATACGCAGTATTTT
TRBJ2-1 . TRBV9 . CASSVEAASAYNEQFF TGTGCCAGCAGCGTAGAAGCCGCCTCTGCCTACAATGAGCAGTTCTTC
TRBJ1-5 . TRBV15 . CATSRGTQPQHF TGTGCCACCAGCAGAGGGACGCAGCCCCAGCATTTT
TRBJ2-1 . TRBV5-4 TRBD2 CASRPGLGDNEQFF TGTGCCAGCCGGCCGGGACTAGGGGACAATGAGCAGTTCTTC
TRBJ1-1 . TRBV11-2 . CASSFRRNTEAFF TGTGCCAGCAGCTTCCGACGGAACACTGAAGCTTTCTTT
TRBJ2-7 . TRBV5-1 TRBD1 CASSLARGQGGEQYF TGCGCCAGCAGCTTGGCCAGGGGACAGGGTGGCGAGCAGTACTTC